This section outlines one TCR beta chain sequence together with its context. The antigen remains undetermined. Germline assignment: CDR1 MNHNS and CDR2 SASEGT. The CDR3 has 15 residues. With 3 bases removed from V and 1 base from J, the gap between germline ends came to 10 bases. The entry originates in a study of shared clonotypes between healthy human individuals. Each cell subset's genomic DNA was divided evenly among several immunoSEQ plates. Sequenced by immunoSEQ multiplex PCR; TCRdb stores in-frame clones only, minus some. The sample includes about 1.1 million clones, 70% to 80% of them seen just once. Findings and limits, study-wide: Specimens sampled were limited to blood, with tissue repertoires likely differing.

The receptor was derived from a man aged 18 to 35 in good health. Some clones in this sample may be carry-over from other donors' samples. The chain is built from TRBV6-1 and TRBJ2-4; D ambiguous. Material: memory CD4+ T cells from PBMCs. The subset was: CD45RA-negative fraction. CDR3 loop: CASSDGSLAKNIQYF. For the CDR3, the DNA is TGTGCCAGCAGTGATGGTTCCCTGGCCAAAAACATTCAGTACTTC.